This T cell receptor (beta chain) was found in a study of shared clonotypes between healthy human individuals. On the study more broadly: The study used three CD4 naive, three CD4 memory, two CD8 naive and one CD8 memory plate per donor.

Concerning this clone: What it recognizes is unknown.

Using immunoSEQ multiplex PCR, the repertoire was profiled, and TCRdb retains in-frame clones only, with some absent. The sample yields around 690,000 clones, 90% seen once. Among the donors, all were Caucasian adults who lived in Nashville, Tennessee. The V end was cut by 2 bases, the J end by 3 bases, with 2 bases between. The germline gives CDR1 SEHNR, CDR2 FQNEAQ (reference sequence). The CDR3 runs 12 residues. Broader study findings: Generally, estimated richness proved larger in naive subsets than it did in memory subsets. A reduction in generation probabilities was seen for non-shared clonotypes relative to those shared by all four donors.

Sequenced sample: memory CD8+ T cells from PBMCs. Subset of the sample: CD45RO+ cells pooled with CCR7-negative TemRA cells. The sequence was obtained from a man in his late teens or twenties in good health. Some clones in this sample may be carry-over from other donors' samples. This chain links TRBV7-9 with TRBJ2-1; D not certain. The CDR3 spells CASSLYYNEQFF. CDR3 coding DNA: TGTGCCAGCAGCTTATACTACAATGAGCAGTTCTTC.